The subject of this entry is one TCR beta chain. What antigen it recognizes has not been identified. There are no base qualities to consult, and no much larger clone falls within one base. This specimen comes from a study of shared clonotypes between healthy human individuals (dated by TCRdb to about 2020). Regarding the study in general: A few men and a couple of women, aged 18 to 49 years, made up the cohort. To increase sequencing depth and limit assay-specific biases, TCR repertoire library preparation and sequencing were carried out by different laboratories using diverse techniques. Between about 0.8 and 9 billion PBMCs per donor were obtained by leukapheresis. For each donor, CD4 naive and CD4 memory were each run on three plates, CD8 naive on two plates, and CD8 memory on one plate. The study deeply sequenced blood TCR repertoires of five healthy adults to estimate repertoire size and the extent of clonotype sharing between individuals. What the research found in general, with its limitations: Even with the large sequencing depth, rarefaction of the sorted-subset datasets indicated that sequencing was incomplete. Naive subsets generally had larger estimated clonotype richness than memory subsets did. Only blood was sampled, and tissue TCR repertoires likely differ from those in blood. Higher generation probabilities were observed for clonotypes shared by all four sorted-subset donors than for non-shared clonotypes. Pairwise subsampling indicated that sequencing depth was expected to affect the degree of clonotype sharing among donors. Roughly 5% of naive CD4, 3.5% of naive CD8, 2.3% of memory CD4, and 0.4% of memory CD8 clonotypes were shared across several donors. Because the study included a small number of donors, the genetic and exposure-history diversity represented was limited.

The germline V gene supplies CDR1 LGHNA and CDR2 YNFKEQ. V is pared back by 4 bases and J by 4 bases, with 19 bases lying between the germline termini. The CDR3 covers 17 residues, taking in both the cysteine and the phenylalanine. Of the read, only the CDR3 DNA is kept; its 51 bases are in frame from base 1. Healthy HIV-negative adults with no recently reported acute infections or vaccinations were included as donors. Every donor was a Caucasian adult living in Nashville, Tennessee, USA. CD4+ T cells were enriched by magnetic negative selection, after which naive cells were positively selected on CD45RA and the negative fraction was taken as the memory subset. Blood was collected by leukapheresis, and PBMCs were isolated by Ficoll-Histopaque density gradient centrifugation and then cryopreserved in liquid nitrogen vapor phase. Analytical flow cytometry was used to check the purity and quantity of each magnetically sorted T cell population. Each sorted fraction had its genomic DNA isolated and then quantified by UV absorbance on a Nanodrop 2000c.

Using the deep immunoSEQ assay, TCR CDR3 regions were amplified from genomic DNA by multiplex PCR. For each cell subset, the extracted genomic DNA was distributed evenly across all wells of several immunoSEQ 96-well plates, and each plate served as one replicate. For sorted subsets, about 200 ng genomic DNA, equal to about 30,000 T cell genomes, was loaded into each replicate PCR. The purified libraries were quantified using a Qubit 3.0 fluorometer, sized with a Bioanalyzer 2100, and then quantified again using the KAPA Library Quantification kit. Every immunoSEQ 96-well plate was sequenced on a dedicated single-read 150-cycle Illumina NextSeq 550 flow cell. In the authors' own workflow: Because the immunoSEQ output held only junctional sequences and lacked quality scores, the filtering could not match the filtering applied to full-length reads. Sequences were annotated with PyIR, a Python wrapper for IgBLAST v1.9, using IMGT germline references to assign V/J genes and CDR3. Reads were filtered out if the reads had weak V/J assignments (E-value above 1e-6), no CDR3, stop codons, out-of-frame junctions, or ambiguous translated residues. V3J clonotypes were defined as sequences sharing the same inferred V gene, J gene, and CDR3 amino acid sequence. Percentage overlap between repertoires was computed as shared unique clonotypes divided by the size of the smaller repertoire. RTK rarefaction, the Chao1 estimator, and Recon v2.1 estimates of unobserved clonotypes were used to assess repertoire richness. For all TCRbeta clonotypes obtained by the gDNA method from four donors, generation probabilities were computed with OLGA. In TCRdb, the immuneACCESS table is reduced to in-frame sequences with V and J assigned. These tables do not hold every clone; where another copy was compared, an unresolved V gene accounts for under half, and the others remain unexplained. V and J calls and clone size follow that table, whereas D and trimming were derived from the DNA. This sample lists 1,400,000 or so clones; 97% to 99% were detected once. The ten biggest clones cover 0.36% of the sample.

The source of this sequence is a man aged 25 to 40 in good health. The rearrangement joined TRBV4-2 to TRBJ2-2, with no confident D gene call. The sample taken for sequencing was naive CD4+ T cells sorted from blood. Reading the label with the study, this specimen's cell subset or site is: CD45RA+ positively selected. The nucleotide sequence reads as follows: TGTGCCAGCAGCCCCCGGCCGGCCGGACCGCCCACCGGGGAGCTGTTTTTT. It translates as CASSPRPAGPPTGELFF.